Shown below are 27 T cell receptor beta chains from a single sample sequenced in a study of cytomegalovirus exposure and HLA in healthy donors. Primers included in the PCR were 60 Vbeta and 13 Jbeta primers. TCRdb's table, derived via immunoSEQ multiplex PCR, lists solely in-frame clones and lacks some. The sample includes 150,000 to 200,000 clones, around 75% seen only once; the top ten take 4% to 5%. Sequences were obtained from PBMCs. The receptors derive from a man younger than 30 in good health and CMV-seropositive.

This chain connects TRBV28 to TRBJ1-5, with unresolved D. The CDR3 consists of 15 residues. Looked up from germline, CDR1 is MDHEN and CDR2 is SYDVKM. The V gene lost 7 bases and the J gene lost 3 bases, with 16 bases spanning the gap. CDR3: CASTAAGDNNQPQHF. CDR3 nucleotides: TGTGCCAGCACCGCGGCGGGAGACAACAATCAGCCCCAGCATTTT. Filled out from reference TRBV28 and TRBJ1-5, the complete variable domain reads DVKVTQSSRYLVKRTGEKVFLECVQDMDHENMFWYRQDPGLGLRLIYFSYDVKMKEKGDIPEGYSVSREKKERFSLILESASTNQTSMYLCASTAAGDNNQPQHFGDGTRLSIL.

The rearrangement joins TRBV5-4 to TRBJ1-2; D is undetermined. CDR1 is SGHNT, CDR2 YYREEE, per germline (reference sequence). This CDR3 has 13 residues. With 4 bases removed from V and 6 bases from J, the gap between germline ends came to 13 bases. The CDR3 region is CASSNDGSDGYTF. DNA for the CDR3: TGTGCCAGCAGCAACGACGGGTCTGATGGCTACACCTTC.

Here the CDR3 reads CASSFLSGVTNTGELFF. The CDR3 bases are TGTGCCAGCAGCTTCCTTAGCGGGGTTACGAACACCGGGGAGCTGTTTTTT. The V call is TRBV5-6, the J call TRBJ2-2; TRBD2 agrees at 8 bases. The germline V gene has CDR1 SGHDT and CDR2 YYEEEE. This CDR3 is built from 17 residues. The V gene end was trimmed by 2 bases and the J gene end by 0 bases; junction bases not matched to a gene: 6.

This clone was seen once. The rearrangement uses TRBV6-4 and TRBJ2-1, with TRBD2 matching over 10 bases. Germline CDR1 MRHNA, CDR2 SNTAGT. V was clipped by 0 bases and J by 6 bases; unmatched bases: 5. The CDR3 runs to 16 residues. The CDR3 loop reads CASSDSSSGGANEQFF. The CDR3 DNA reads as TGTGCCAGCAGTGACTCCTCAAGCGGGGGGGCCAATGAGCAGTTCTTC.

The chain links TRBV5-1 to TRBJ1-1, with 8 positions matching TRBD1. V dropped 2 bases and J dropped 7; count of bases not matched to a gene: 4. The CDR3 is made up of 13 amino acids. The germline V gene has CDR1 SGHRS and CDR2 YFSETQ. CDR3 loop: CASSFQGANEAFF. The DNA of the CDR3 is TGCGCCAGCAGCTTTCAGGGGGCGAATGAAGCTTTCTTT.

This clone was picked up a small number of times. The chain's CDR3 is CASSSGTYNSPLHF. CDR3 DNA: TGTGCCAGCAGTTCGGGGACCTATAATTCACCCCTCCACTTT. V gene TRBV27 combines with J gene TRBJ1-6; D unclear. The CDR3 has 14 residues. The ends were cut back, 4 bases at V and 2 bases at J, with 6 bases in the middle. The germline CDR1 and CDR2 sequences are MNHEY and SMNVEV (reference sequence).

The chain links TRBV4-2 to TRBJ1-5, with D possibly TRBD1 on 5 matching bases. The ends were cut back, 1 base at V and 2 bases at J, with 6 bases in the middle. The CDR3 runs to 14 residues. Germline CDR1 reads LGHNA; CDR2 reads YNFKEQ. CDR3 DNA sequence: TGTGCCAGCAGCCAAGGCAGGGGCAATCAGCCCCAGCATTTT. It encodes CASSQGRGNQPQHF.

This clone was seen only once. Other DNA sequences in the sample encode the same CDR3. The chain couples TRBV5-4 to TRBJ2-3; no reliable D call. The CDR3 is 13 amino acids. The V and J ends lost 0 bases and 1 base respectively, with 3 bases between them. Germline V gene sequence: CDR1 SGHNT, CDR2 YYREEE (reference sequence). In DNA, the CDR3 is TGTGCCAGCAGCTTGGCTGGCACAGATACGCAGTATTTT. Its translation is CASSLAGTDTQYF.

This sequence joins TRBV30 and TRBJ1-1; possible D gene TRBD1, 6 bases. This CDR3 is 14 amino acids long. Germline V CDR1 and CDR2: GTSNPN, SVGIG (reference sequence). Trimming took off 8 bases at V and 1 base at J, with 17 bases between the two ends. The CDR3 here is CARKSTGTNTEAFF. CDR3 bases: TGTGCCCGGAAATCTACAGGGACGAACACTGAAGCTTTCTTT. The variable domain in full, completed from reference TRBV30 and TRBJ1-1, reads SQTIHQWPATLVQPVGSPLSLECTVEGTSNPNLYWYRQAAGRGLQLLFYSVGIGQISSEVPQNLSASRPQDRQFILSSKKLLLSDSGFYLCARKSTGTNTEAFFGQGTRLTVV.

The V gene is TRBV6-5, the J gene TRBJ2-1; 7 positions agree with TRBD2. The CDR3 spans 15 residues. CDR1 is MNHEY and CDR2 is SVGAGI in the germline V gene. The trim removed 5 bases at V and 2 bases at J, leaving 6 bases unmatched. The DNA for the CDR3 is TGTGCCAGCAGTACCCTAGCGGCGCCCTACAATGAGCAGTTCTTC. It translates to CASSTLAAPYNEQFF.

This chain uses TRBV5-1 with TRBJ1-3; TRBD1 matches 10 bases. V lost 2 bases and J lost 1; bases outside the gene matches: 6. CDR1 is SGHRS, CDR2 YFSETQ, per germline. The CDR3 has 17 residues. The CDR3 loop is CASSLPTGGSSGNTIYF. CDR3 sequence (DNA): TGCGCCAGCAGCTTACCGACAGGGGGCTCTTCTGGAAACACCATATATTTT.

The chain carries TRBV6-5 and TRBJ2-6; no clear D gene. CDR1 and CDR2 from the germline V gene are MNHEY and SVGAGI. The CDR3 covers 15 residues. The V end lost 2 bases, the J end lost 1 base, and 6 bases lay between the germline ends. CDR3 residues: CASSYEESGANVLTF. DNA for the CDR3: TGTGCCAGCAGTTACGAGGAGTCTGGGGCCAACGTCCTGACTTTC.

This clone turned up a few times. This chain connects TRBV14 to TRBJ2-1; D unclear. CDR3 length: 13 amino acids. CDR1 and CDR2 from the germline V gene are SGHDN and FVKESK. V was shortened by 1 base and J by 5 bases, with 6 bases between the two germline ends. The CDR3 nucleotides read TGTGCCAGCAGCCAAGTCAGGAACAATGAGCAGTTCTTC. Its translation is CASSQVRNNEQFF.

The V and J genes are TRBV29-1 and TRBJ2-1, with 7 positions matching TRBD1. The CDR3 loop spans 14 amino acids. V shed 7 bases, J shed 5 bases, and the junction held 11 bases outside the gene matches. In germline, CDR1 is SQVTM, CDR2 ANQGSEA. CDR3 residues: CSARKGAGDNEQFF. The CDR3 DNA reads TGCAGCGCCCGTAAGGGGGCAGGGGACAATGAGCAGTTCTTC.

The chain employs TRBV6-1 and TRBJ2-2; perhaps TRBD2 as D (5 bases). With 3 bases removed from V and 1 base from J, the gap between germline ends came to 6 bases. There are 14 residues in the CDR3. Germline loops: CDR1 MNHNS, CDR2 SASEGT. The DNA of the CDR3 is TGTGCCAGCAGTGAGGACTGGAACACCGGGGAGCTGTTTTTT. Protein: CASSEDWNTGELFF.

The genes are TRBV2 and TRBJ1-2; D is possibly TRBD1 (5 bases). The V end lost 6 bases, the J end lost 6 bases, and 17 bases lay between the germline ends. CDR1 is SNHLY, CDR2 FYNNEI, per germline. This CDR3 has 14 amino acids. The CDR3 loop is CASSPGGQGHGYTF. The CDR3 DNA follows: TGTGCCAGCAGCCCTGGCGGCCAGGGCCATGGCTACACCTTC.

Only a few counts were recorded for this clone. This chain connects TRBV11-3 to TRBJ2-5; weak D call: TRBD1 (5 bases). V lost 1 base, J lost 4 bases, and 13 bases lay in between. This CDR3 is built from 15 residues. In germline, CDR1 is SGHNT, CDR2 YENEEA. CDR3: CASSLGRRAGETQYF. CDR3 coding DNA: TGTGCCAGCAGCTTAGGGCGCAGGGCTGGAGAGACCCAGTACTTC.

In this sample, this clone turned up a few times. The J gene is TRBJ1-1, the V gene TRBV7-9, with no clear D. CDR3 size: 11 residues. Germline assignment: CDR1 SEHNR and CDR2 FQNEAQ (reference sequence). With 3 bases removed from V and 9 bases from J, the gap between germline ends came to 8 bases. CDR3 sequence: CASSFSGKAFF. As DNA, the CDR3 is TGTGCCAGCAGCTTTTCAGGAAAAGCTTTCTTT. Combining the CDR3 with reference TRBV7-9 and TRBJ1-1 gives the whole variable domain DTGVSQNPRHKITKRGQNVTFRCDPISEHNRLYWYRQTLGQGPEFLTYFQNEAQLEKSRLLSDRFSAERPKGSFSTLEIQRTEQGDSAMYLCASSFSGKAFFGQGTRLTVV.

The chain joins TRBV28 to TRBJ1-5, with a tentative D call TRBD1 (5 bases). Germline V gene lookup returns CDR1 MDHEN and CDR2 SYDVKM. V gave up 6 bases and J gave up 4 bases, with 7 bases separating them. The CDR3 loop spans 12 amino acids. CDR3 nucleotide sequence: TGTGCCAGCAGCCAGGGAAATCAGCCCCAGCATTTT. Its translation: CASSQGNQPQHF.

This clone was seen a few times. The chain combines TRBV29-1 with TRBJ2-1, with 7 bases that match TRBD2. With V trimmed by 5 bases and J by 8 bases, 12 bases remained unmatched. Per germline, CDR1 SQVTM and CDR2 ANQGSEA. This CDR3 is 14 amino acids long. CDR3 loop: CSVSTSSRGDEQFF. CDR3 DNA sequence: TGCAGCGTTAGTACCTCCTCTCGGGGGGATGAGCAGTTCTTC.

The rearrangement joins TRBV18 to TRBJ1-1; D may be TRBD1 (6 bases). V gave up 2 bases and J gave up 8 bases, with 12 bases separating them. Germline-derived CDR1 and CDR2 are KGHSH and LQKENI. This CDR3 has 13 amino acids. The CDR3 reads CASSPSGQPEAFF. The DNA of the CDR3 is TGTGCCAGCTCACCATCTGGACAGCCCGAAGCTTTCTTT.

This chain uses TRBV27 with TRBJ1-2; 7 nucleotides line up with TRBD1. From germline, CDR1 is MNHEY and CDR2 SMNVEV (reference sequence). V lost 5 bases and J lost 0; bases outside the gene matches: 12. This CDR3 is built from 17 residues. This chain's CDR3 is CASSLTMTGIPNYGYTF. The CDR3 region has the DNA TGTGCCAGCAGTCTGACAATGACAGGGATTCCTAACTATGGCTACACCTTC.

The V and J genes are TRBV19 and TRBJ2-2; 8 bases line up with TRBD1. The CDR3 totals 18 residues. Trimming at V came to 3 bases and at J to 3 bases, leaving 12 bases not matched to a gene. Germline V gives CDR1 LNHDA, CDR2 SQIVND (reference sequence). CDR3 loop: CASSMDATGEAYTGELFF. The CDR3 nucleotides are TGTGCCAGTAGTATGGACGCGACAGGGGAGGCCTACACCGGGGAGCTGTTTTTT. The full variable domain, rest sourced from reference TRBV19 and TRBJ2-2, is DGGITQSPKYLFRKEGQNVTLSCEQNLNHDAMYWYRQDPGQGLRLIYYSQIVNDFQKGDIAEGYSVSREKKESFPLTVTSAQKNPTAFYLCASSMDATGEAYTGELFFGEGSRLTVL.

The CDR3 reads CASKFGGETYEQYV. The CDR3 nucleotides read TGTGCCAGCAAGTTTGGGGGGGAGACCTACGAGCAGTACGTC. The chain is built from TRBV2 and TRBJ2-7; the match to TRBD2 covers 7 bases. There are 14 residues in the CDR3. Germline trimming cut 7 bases from V and 2 bases from J; bases unmatched to any gene: 8. Germline V gives CDR1 SNHLY, CDR2 FYNNEI.

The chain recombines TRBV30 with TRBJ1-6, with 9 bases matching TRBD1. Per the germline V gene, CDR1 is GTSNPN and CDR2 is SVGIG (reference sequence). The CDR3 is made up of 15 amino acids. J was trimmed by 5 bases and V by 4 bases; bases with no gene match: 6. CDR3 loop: CAWTQGAHDNSPLHF. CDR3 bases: TGTGCCTGGACACAGGGGGCTCACGATAATTCACCCCTCCACTTT.

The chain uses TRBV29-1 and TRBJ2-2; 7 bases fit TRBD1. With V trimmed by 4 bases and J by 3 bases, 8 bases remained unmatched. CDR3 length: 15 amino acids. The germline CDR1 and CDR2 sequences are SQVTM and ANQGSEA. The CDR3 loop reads CSVGLGGADTGELFF. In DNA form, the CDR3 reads TGCAGCGTTGGTTTAGGGGGCGCCGACACCGGGGAGCTGTTTTTT.

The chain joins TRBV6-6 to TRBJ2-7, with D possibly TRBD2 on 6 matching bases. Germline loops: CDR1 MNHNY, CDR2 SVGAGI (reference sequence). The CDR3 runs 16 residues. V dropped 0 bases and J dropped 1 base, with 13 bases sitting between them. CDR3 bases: TGTGCCAGCAGTTACTCGAGGGGAGGTGGATCCTACGAGCAGTACGTC. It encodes CASSYSRGGGSYEQYV.